The clone carrying this TCR beta chain came up many times. Antigen unknown. Time point meaning: sample taken at primary tumor resection. The cohort: over 65 early-stage, untreated non-small cell lung cancer patients. TCR cDNA molecules were tagged individually, and each one carried a unique molecular identifier. TCRdb re-called the 5' RACE reads with MiXCR, one entry per CDR3 protein. This sample has 60,000 to 75,000 distinct CDR3 sequences; about 6.6% occur once, and the top ten carry around 15%. This sample is part of a study of spatial heterogeneity in lung cancer. Study-wide results and limits: Circulating ubiquitous expanded tumor TCRs were observed more frequently at resection than at follow-up.

The germline V gene encodes CDR1 SGHRS and CDR2 YFSETQ. Germline trimming cut 5 bases from V and 4 bases from J; bases unmatched to any gene: 8. The CDR3 covers 16 residues. The chain uses TRBV5-1 and TRBJ2-1; TRBD2 matches at 11 bases. The sequencing here drew on PBMCs, taken at surgery. This sequence originates from a female donor with early-stage non-small cell lung cancer. Written as DNA, the CDR3 is TGCGCCAGCAGGTTCTCTAGCGGGGGGACGTACAATGAGCAGTTCTTC. Protein product: CASRFSSGGTYNEQFF.